A selection of T cell receptor beta chains follows, all from one sample in a study of blood T cell repertoires in COVID-19. The assay was immunoSEQ multiplex PCR, and TCRdb's table has in-frame clones only and misses some. This table holds about 480,000 clones, 88% found once. Material: PBMCs or T cells enriched from blood (not recorded which). Every receptor here comes from a woman between 35 and 50 years old who had recovered from COVID-19. CDR3s leave out the opening cysteine and the closing phenylalanine or tryptophan.

V	J	CDR3
TRBV5-1	TRBJ2-1	ASSLGGSTYNEQF
TRBV10-3	TRBJ1-5	ATQAGTGINQPQH
TRBV5-5	TRBJ1-1	ASSLYTGTEAF
TRBV4-1	TRBJ1-5	ASSQDLGANNQPQH
TRBV18	TRBJ2-1	ASSVGTAGNEQF
TRBV6-1	TRBJ1-5	ASSENRGQPQH
TRBV24-1	TRBJ2-1	ATSDLSHLTSERTNEQF
TRBV11-2	TRBJ2-7	ASSFIWGAGVRHEQY
TRBV7-8	TRBJ2-1	ASSTSGRNEQF
TRBV27	TRBJ1-1	ASSLSLLEGGTEAF
TRBV11-3	TRBJ2-1	ASSLTTSVQF
TRBV2	TRBJ1-3	ASRRDTGSGNTIY
TRBV19	TRBJ1-2	ASSMIQGRMGYT